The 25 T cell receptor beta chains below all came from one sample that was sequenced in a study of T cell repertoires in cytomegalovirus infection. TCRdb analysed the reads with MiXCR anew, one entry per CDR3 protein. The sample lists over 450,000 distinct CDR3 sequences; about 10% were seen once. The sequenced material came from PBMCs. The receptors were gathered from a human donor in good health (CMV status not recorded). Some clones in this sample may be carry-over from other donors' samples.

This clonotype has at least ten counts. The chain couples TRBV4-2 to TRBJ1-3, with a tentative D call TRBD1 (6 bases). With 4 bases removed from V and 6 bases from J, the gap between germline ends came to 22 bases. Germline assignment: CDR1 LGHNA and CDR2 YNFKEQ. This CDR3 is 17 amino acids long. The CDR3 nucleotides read TGTGCCAGCAGCCCCTTTTCCCTAGGGCAGGGGCCAAACACCATATATTTT. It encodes CASSPFSLGQGPNTIYF.

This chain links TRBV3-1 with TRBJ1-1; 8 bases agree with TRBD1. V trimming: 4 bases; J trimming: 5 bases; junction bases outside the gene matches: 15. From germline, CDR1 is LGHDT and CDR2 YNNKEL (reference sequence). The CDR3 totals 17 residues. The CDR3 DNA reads TGTGCCAGCAGCCTAGTCCCGGGACAGGAGGAGGGGACTGAAGCTTTCTTT. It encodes CASSLVPGQEEGTEAFF.

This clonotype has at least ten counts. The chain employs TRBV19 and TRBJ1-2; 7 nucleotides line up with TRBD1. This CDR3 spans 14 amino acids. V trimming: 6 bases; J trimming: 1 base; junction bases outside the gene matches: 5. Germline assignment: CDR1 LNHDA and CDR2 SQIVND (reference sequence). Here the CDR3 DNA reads TGTGCCAGTAGCCCACAGGGGAATAACTATGGCTACACCTTC. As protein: CASSPQGNNYGYTF.

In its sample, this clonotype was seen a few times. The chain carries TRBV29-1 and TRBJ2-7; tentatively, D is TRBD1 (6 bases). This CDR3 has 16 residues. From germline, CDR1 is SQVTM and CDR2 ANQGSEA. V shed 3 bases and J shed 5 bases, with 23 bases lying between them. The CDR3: CSVEPLRQVGGDEQYF. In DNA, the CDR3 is TGCAGCGTTGAGCCCCTCCGACAGGTTGGTGGCGACGAGCAGTACTTC.

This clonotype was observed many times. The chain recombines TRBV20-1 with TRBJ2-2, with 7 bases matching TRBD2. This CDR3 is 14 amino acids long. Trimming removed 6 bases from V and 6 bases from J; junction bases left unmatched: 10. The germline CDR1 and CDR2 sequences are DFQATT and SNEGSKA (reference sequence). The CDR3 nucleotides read TGCAGTGCCCTCCCGACTAGCCCCCCCGGGGAGCTGTTTTTT. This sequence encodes CSALPTSPPGELFF.

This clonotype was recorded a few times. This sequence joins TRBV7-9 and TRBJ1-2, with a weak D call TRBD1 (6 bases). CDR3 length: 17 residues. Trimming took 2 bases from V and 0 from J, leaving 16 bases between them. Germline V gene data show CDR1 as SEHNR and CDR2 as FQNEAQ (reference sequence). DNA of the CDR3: TGTGCCAGCAGCTTACTCGACAGGCGACAACCTAACTATGGCTACACCTTC. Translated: CASSLLDRRQPNYGYTF.

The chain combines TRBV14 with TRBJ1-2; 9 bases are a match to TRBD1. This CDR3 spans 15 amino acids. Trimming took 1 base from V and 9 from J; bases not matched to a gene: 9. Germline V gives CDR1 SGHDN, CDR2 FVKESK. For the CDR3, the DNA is TGTGCCAGCAGCCAAGCTTGGACAGGGGATGGTAGCTACACCTTC. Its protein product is CASSQAWTGDGSYTF.

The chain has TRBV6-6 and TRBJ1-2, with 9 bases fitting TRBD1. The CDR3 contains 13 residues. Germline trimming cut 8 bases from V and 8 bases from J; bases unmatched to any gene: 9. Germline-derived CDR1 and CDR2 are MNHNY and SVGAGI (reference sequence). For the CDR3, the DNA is TGTGCCAGCTGCCCTGGGACAGGGAACGGCTACACCTTC. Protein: CASCPGTGNGYTF.

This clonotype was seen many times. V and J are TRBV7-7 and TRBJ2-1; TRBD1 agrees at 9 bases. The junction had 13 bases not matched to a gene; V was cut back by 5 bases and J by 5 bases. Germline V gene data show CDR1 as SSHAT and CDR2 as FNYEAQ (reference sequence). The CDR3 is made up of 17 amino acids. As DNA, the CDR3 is TGTGCCAGCAGCAGCCCGGGACAGGGACTGTACGACAATGAGCAGTTCTTC. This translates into CASSSPGQGLYDNEQFF.

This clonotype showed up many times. The CDR3 reads CASSHIPELAHTGELFF. The CDR3 nucleotides read TGTGCCAGCAGCCACATACCGGAACTAGCACATACCGGGGAGCTGTTTTTT. The chain combines TRBV5-4 with TRBJ2-2, with D maybe TRBD2 (6 bases). Germline V gene lookup returns CDR1 SGHNT and CDR2 YYREEE (reference sequence). Trimming removed 4 bases from V and 5 bases from J, with 21 bases in between. There are 17 residues in the CDR3.

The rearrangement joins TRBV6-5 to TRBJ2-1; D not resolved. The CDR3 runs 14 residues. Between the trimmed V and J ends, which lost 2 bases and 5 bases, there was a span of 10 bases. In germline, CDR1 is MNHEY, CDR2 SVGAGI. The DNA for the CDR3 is TGTGCCAGCAGTTACCCAGGCAGACACAATGAGCAGTTCTTC. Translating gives CASSYPGRHNEQFF.

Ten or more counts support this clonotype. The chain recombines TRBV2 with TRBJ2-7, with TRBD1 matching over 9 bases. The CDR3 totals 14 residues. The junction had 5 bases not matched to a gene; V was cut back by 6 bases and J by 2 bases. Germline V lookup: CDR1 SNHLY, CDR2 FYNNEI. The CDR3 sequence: CASRIRDRAYEQYF. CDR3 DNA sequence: TGTGCCAGCAGAATCCGGGACAGGGCCTACGAGCAGTACTTC.

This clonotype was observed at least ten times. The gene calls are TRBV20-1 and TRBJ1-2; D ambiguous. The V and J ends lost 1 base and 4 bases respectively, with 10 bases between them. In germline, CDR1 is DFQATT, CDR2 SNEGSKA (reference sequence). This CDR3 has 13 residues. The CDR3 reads CSARASEGYGYTF. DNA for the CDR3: TGCAGTGCTAGAGCCTCGGAGGGCTATGGCTACACCTTC.

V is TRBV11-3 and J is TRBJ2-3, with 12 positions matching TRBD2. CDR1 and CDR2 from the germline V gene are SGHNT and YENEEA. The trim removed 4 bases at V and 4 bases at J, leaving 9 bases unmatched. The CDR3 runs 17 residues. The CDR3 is CASSSRLAGVGADTQYF. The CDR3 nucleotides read TGTGCCAGCAGCTCCCGACTAGCGGGGGTGGGGGCAGATACGCAGTATTTT.

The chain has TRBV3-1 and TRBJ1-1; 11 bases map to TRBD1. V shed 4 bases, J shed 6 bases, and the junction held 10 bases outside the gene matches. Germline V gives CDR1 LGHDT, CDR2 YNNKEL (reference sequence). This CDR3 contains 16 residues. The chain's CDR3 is CASSPYPDRGRAEAFF. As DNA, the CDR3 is TGTGCCAGCAGCCCCTACCCGGACAGGGGGCGAGCTGAAGCTTTCTTT.

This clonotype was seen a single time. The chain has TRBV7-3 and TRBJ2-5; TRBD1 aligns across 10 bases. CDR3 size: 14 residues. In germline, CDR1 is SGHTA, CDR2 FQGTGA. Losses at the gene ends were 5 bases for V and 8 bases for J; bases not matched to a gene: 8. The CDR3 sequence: CASSPRGTGETQYF. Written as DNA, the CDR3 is TGTGCCAGCAGCCCAAGAGGGACAGGGGAAACCCAGTACTTC.

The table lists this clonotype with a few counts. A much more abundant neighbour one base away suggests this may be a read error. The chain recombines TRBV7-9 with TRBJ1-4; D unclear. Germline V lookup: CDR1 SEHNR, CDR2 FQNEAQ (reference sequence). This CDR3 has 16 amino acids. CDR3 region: CANSFSRRGVHEKLFF. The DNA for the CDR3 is TGTGCCAACAGCTTTAGCAGGAGAGGTGTTCATGAAAAACTGTTTTTT. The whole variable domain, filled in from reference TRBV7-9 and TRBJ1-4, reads DTGVSQNPRHKITKRGQNVTFRCDPISEHNRLYWYRQTLGQGPEFLTYFQNEAQLEKSRLLSDRFSAERPKGSFSTLEIQRTEQGDSAMYLCANSFSRRGVHEKLFFGSGTQLSVL.

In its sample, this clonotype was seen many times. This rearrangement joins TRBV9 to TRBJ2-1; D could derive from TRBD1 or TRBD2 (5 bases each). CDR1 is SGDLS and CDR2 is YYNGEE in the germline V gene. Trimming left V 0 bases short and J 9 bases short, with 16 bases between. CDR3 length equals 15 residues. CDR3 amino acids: CASSVVGDQLGEQFF. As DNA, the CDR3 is TGTGCCAGCAGCGTAGTAGGGGACCAACTGGGTGAGCAGTTCTTC.

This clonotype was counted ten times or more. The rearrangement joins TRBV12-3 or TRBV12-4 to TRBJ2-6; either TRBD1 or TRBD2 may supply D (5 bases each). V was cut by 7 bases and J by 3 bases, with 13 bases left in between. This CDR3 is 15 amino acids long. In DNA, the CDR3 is TGTGCCAGCACCCCCGGGGCGGATGGGGCCAACGTCCTGACTTTC. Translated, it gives CASTPGADGANVLTF.

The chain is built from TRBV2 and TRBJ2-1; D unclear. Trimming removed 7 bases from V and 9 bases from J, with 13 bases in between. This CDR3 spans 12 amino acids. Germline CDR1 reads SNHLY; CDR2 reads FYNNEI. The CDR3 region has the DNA TGTGCCAGCAATATAGGATTCGGTGAGCAGTTCTTC. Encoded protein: CASNIGFGEQFF.

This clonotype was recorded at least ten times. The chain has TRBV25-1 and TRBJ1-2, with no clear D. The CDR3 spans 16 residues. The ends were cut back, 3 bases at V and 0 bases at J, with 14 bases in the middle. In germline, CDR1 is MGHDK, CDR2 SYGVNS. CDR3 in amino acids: CASSDSLGAANYGYTF. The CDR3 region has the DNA TGTGCCAGCAGTGACTCATTGGGAGCAGCTAACTATGGCTACACCTTC.

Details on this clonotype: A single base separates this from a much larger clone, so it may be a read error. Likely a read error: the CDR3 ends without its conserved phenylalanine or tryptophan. The CDR3 loop reads CASSKGANTDTQYI. CDR3 DNA sequence: TGTGCCAGCAGCAAGGGCGCGAACACAGATACGCAGTATATT. The rearrangement uses TRBV7-4 and TRBJ2-3; D call uncertain. With 5 bases removed from V and 2 bases from J, the gap between germline ends came to 11 bases. This CDR3 comprises 14 residues. Germline values: CDR1 SGHVT, CDR2 SQSDAQ.

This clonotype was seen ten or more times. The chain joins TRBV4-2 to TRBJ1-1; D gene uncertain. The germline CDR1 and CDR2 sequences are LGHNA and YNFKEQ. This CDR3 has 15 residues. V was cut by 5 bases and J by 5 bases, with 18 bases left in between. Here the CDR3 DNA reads TGTGCCAGCAGCAACCTAAGACGAACACGAACTGAAGCTTTCTTT. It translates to CASSNLRRTRTEAFF.

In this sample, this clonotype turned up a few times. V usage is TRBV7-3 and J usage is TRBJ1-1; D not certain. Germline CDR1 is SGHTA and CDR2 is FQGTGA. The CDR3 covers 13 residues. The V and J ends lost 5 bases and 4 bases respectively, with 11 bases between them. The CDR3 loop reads CASSPSGPTEAFF. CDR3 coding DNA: TGTGCCAGCAGCCCCAGCGGGCCCACTGAAGCTTTCTTT. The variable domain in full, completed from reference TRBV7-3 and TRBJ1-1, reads GAGVSQTPSNKVTEKGKYVELRCDPISGHTALYWYRQSLGQGPEFLIYFQGTGAADDSGLPNDRFFAVRPEGSVSTLKIQRTERGDSAVYLCASSPSGPTEAFFGQGTRLTVV.

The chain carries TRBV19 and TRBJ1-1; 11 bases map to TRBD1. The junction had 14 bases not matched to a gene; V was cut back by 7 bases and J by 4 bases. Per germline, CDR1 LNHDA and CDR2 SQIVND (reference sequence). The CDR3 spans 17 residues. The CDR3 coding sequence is TGTGCCAGTAAGACCGGGACAGGGGGTTACGTCGGCACTGAAGCTTTCTTT. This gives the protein CASKTGTGGYVGTEAFF. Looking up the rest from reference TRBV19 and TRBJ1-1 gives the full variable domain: DGGITQSPKYLFRKEGQNVTLSCEQNLNHDAMYWYRQDPGQGLRLIYYSQIVNDFQKGDIAEGYSVSREKKESFPLTVTSAQKNPTAFYLCASKTGTGGYVGTEAFFGQGTRLTVV.